A single sample is the source of the 19 T cell receptor beta chains below, sequenced in a study of cytomegalovirus exposure and HLA in healthy donors (dated by TCRdb to about 2017). The protocol used for the library was the immunoSEQ multiplex PCR assay. For the multiplex PCR, a mixture combining 60 forward primers for TCR Vbeta segments and 13 reverse primers for TCR Jbeta segments was used. This is the immuneACCESS table as TCRdb keeps it, with only in-frame sequences that have V and J called. A part of the clones is gone; compared with another copy, unresolved V genes explain less than half, and the rest is unexplained. This sample is represented by about 120,000 clones; around 80% of them were singletons. The top ten clonotypes cover 3.5% to 4.5% of the sample. The specimen was PBMCs. Receptor source: a man aged 25 to 40 in good health and CMV-seropositive.

The V and J genes are TRBV27 and TRBJ2-1; 13 bases agree with TRBD2. With V trimmed by 6 bases and J by 4 bases, 6 bases remained unmatched. CDR1 is MNHEY, CDR2 SMNVEV, per germline (reference sequence). The CDR3 has 16 amino acids. CDR3 sequence reads: CASSRLAGGPYNEQFF. DNA of the CDR3: TGTGCCAGCAGCAGACTAGCGGGAGGTCCTTACAATGAGCAGTTCTTC.

This CDR3 is CASKYSDRDPEAFF. The DNA for the CDR3 is TGTGCCAGCAAGTATAGTGACAGGGATCCTGAAGCTTTCTTT. The rearrangement joins TRBV28 to TRBJ1-1, with TRBD1 matching 7 bases. The CDR3 covers 14 residues. Losses at the gene ends were 7 bases for V and 6 bases for J; bases not matched to a gene: 11. Germline V lookup: CDR1 MDHEN, CDR2 SYDVKM.

This rearrangement joins TRBV9 to TRBJ1-4; no firm D call. The germline V and J ends were trimmed by 3 bases and 0 bases, with 9 bases remaining between them. This CDR3 is 15 amino acids long. Germline CDR1 is SGDLS and CDR2 is YYNGEE. CDR3 region: CASSATGTTNEKLFF. The CDR3 coding sequence is TGTGCCAGCAGCGCGACGGGGACAACTAATGAAAAACTGTTTTTT.

A word on this clone: The junction does not match germline at one end; this may be a read error. This sequence joins TRBV28 and TRBJ2-4, with D possibly matching TRBD2 (5 bases). Germline V CDR1 and CDR2: MDHEN, SYDVKM. CDR3 length equals 16 residues. This CDR3 reads CASTRYGSAAKNSQYF. DNA of the CDR3: TGTGCCAGCACCCGATATGGGAGTGCAGCCAAAAACAGTCAGTACTTC.

This clone turned up a few times. This chain connects TRBV18 to TRBJ1-6, with unresolved D. Germline V lookup: CDR1 KGHSH, CDR2 LQKENI. The V end was cut by 8 bases, the J end by 7 bases, with 12 bases between. The CDR3 length is 13 residues. The CDR3: CASTNSPNSPLHF. CDR3 in DNA: TGTGCCAGCACTAATAGCCCCAATTCACCCCTCCACTTT.

V gene TRBV9 combines with J gene TRBJ2-5; D call uncertain. The CDR3 consists of 13 residues. Trimming left V 0 bases short and J 7 bases short, with 10 bases between. CDR1 is SGDLS, CDR2 YYNGEE, per germline. The CDR3: CASSVGSGSTQYF. In nucleotides, the CDR3 is TGTGCCAGCAGCGTAGGGTCGGGTTCGACCCAGTACTTC. The full variable domain, completed using reference TRBV9 and TRBJ2-5, is DSGVTQTPKHLITATGQRVTLRCSPRSGDLSVYWYQQSLDQGLQFLIQYYNGEERAKGNILERFSAQQFPDLHSELNLSSLELGDSALYFCASSVGSGSTQYFGPGTRLLVL.

The chain employs TRBV5-5 and TRBJ1-5; D gene ambiguous. V lost 3 bases, J lost 4 bases, and 5 bases lay in between. Germline values: CDR1 SGHKS, CDR2 YYEKEE (reference sequence). The CDR3 is 12 residues long. The DNA for the CDR3 is TGTGCCAGCAGCTCAGGTAATCAGCCCCAGCATTTT. This gives the protein CASSSGNQPQHF.

The chain is built from TRBV27 and TRBJ2-7; 8 bases align to TRBD2. Unmatched junction bases numbered 12, after V lost 6 bases and J lost 2 bases. The CDR3 length is 16 residues. The germline CDR1 and CDR2 sequences are MNHEY and SMNVEV (reference sequence). In DNA, the CDR3 is TGTGCCAGCAGGTCCTCCCCACTAGCGGCCACCTACGAGCAGTACTTC. Protein sequence: CASRSSPLAATYEQYF.

V and J are TRBV18 and TRBJ1-5; TRBD1 matches at 7 bases. Unmatched junction bases numbered 19, after V lost 5 bases and J lost 12 bases. Germline CDR1 is KGHSH and CDR2 is LQKENI. CDR3 length: 16 amino acids. CDR3 loop: CASSITRTGGPLLQHF. Here the CDR3 DNA reads TGTGCCAGCTCAATTACCCGGACAGGTGGCCCTTTGCTCCAGCATTTT.

The chain has TRBV19 and TRBJ2-1; TRBD1 matches 7 bases. CDR3 length: 14 amino acids. Per the germline V gene, CDR1 is LNHDA and CDR2 is SQIVND (reference sequence). V trimming: 5 bases; J trimming: 8 bases; junction bases outside the gene matches: 9. The chain's CDR3 is CASSPRGKKDEQFF. CDR3 in DNA: TGTGCCAGTAGTCCCAGGGGGAAGAAAGATGAGCAGTTCTTC.

The chain combines TRBV18 with TRBJ1-5; 8 bases fit TRBD1. In germline, CDR1 is KGHSH, CDR2 LQKENI. CDR3 length: 16 amino acids. V dropped 8 bases and J dropped 5; count of bases not matched to a gene: 14. The CDR3 region has the DNA TGTGCCAGCCGCTCGGATCCAGGGGGCTATCATCAGCCCCAGCATTTT. Translated, it gives CASRSDPGGYHQPQHF.

The chain combines TRBV27 with TRBJ2-5, with 8 positions matching TRBD1. This CDR3 has 15 amino acids. V shed 7 bases, J shed 4 bases, and the junction held 11 bases outside the gene matches. Germline V CDR1 and CDR2: MNHEY, SMNVEV (reference sequence). CDR3 amino acids: CASTMVSGGLETQYF. CDR3 DNA sequence: TGTGCCAGCACCATGGTGTCAGGGGGCCTAGAGACCCAGTACTTC.

As to this clone: Mismatch with germline at one junction end may stem from a read error. The V gene is TRBV19, the J gene TRBJ2-6; TRBD1 matches at 8 bases. Per germline, CDR1 LNHDA and CDR2 SQIVND (reference sequence). The CDR3 has 18 residues. CDR3 loop: CASTMDGRGLSGANGLTF. The CDR3 nucleotides read TGTGCCAGTACCATGGATGGCAGGGGGCTATCTGGGGCCAACGGCCTGACTTTC.

The chain recombines TRBV19 with TRBJ2-7; possible D gene TRBD1, 5 bases. The germline V gene has CDR1 LNHDA and CDR2 SQIVND (reference sequence). This CDR3 has 13 amino acids. V was shortened by 6 bases and J by 2 bases, with 11 bases between the two germline ends. The CDR3 DNA follows: TGTGCCAGTAGCCGTGGGGCCACCTACGAGCAGTACTTC. It encodes CASSRGATYEQYF.

By share, this clone ranks as medium-sized (0.01 to 0.1%). The chain recombines TRBV7-2 with TRBJ1-3; no reliable D call. The CDR3 extends over 12 amino acids. CDR1 and CDR2 from the germline V gene are SGHTA and FQGNSA. The V end lost 1 base, the J end lost 9 bases, and 7 bases lay between the germline ends. CDR3 in DNA: TGTGCCAGCAGCTTAGATCATAGCACCATATATTTT. It yields the protein CASSLDHSTIYF.

The chain carries TRBV7-8 and TRBJ1-3, with D perhaps matching TRBD1 (6 bases). The V and J ends lost 5 bases and 2 bases respectively, with 10 bases between them. The CDR3 runs to 14 residues. Germline CDR1 is SGHVS and CDR2 is FQNEAQ. CDR3 nucleotides: TGTGCCAGCAGCCCGGACAGACCTGGAAACACCATATATTTT. Protein product: CASSPDRPGNTIYF.

This clone has more than one count but fewer than ten. This chain uses TRBV28 with TRBJ2-5; 7 nucleotides match TRBD1. CDR1 and CDR2 from the germline V gene are MDHEN and SYDVKM. Unmatched junction bases numbered 11, after V lost 5 bases and J lost 2 bases. CDR3 size: 16 residues. CDR3 DNA sequence: TGTGCCAGCAGTGCCGATATAGGGACAGAGCAAGAGACCCAGTACTTC. This encodes CASSADIGTEQETQYF.

This clone was detected a few times. The chain links TRBV5-1 to TRBJ2-7, with 11 bases identical to TRBD2. Trimming removed 0 bases from V and 4 bases from J; junction bases left unmatched: 6. This CDR3 contains 16 residues. The germline gives CDR1 SGHRS, CDR2 YFSETQ. The CDR3 protein is CASSLALSGGAYEQYF. The CDR3 DNA is TGCGCCAGCAGCTTGGCCCTTAGCGGGGGGGCGTACGAGCAGTACTTC. The full variable domain, with the rest looked up from reference TRBV5-1 and TRBJ2-7, is KAGVTQTPRYLIKTRGQQVTLSCSPISGHRSVSWYQQTPGQGLQFLFEYFSETQRNKGNFPGRFSGRQFSNSRSEMNVSTLELGDSALYLCASSLALSGGAYEQYFGPGTRLTVT.

The V gene is TRBV6-6, the J gene TRBJ2-1; 8 bases match TRBD2. V was pared by 6 bases and J by 5 bases, with 6 bases of the junction left unmatched. Germline CDR1 is MNHNY and CDR2 is SVGAGI (reference sequence). The CDR3 has 14 residues. The CDR3 DNA sequence: TGTGCCAGCAGACCCGGGACTAGAGACAATGAGCAGTTCTTC. Its translation is CASRPGTRDNEQFF.